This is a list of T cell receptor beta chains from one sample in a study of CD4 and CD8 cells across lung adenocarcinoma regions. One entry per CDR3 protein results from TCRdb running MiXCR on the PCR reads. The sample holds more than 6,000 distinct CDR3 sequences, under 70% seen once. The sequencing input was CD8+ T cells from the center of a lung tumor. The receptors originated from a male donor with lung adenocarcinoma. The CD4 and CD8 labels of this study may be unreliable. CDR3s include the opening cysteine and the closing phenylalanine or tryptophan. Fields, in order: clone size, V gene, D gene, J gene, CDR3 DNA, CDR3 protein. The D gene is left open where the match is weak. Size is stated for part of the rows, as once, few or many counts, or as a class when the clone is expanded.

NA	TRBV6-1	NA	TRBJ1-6	TGTGCCAGCAGATTGGAGCTGAGCTCCTATAATTCACCCCTCCACTTT	CASRLELSSYNSPLHF
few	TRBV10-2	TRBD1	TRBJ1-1	TGCGCCAGCAGTGAAATCGCAGGGGGCGGAACTGAAGCTTTCTTT	CASSEIAGGGTEAFF
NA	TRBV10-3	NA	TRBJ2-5	TGTGGCGCGGGGGACGGGGGCCGTGACACAGAGACCCAGTACTTC	CGAGDGGRDTETQYF
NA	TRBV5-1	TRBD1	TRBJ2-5	TGCGCCAGCAGCTTGGGGTCACAGGGGCGGCAAGAGACCCAGTACTTC	CASSLGSQGRQETQYF
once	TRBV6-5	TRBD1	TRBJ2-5	TGTGCCAGCAGTTACGCCGGGACAGGGGGCCAAGAGACCCAGTACTTC	CASSYAGTGGQETQYF
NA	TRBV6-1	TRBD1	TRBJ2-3	TGTGCCAGCAAGGACAGGGTGACAGATACGCAGTATTTT	CASKDRVTDTQYF
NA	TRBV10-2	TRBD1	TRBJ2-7	TGCGCCAGCAGTTATAGGCCGGGACAGGGTACAAATGAGCAGTACTTC	CASSYRPGQGTNEQYF
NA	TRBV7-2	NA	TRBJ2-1	TGTGCCAGCAGCTGGATAGCCTCAGCCCACAATGAGCAGTTCTTC	CASSWIASAHNEQFF
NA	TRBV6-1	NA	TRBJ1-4	TGTGCCAGCAGCCCATCGTCGGGGTTCAATGAAAAACTGTTTTTT	CASSPSSGFNEKLFF
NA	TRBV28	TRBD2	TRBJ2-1	TGTGCCAGCAGTCCATTAGCGGGAGGGCTCAATGAGCAGTTCTTC	CASSPLAGGLNEQFF
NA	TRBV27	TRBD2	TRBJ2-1	TGTGCCAGCAGGCCCACTAGCGGGGTTTCTGAGCAGTTCTTC	CASRPTSGVSEQFF
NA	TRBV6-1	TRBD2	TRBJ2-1	TGTGCCAGCAGGGTCCGACTAGCGGGAGTGACGGATGCGCAGTTCTTC	CASRVRLAGVTDAQFF
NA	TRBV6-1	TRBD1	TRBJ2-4	TGTGCCAGGAGAGCAGGGGGTTCGGGCAAAAAGACTCAGTACTTC	CARRAGGSGKKTQYF
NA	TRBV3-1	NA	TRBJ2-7	TGTGCCAGCAGCCTGGCAGGGCTTTACGAGCAGTACTTC	CASSLAGLYEQYF
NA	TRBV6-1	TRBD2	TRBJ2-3	TGTGCCAGCAGTGAGAGGGGCTTCGGGGGGGGCGGCACAGATACCCAGTATTTC	CASSERGFGGGGTDTQYF
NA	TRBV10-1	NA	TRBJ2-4	TGCGCCAGCAGGGAGTCGGGGGTCGTTGGCAAAGACATTCAGTACTTC	CASRESGVVGKDIQYF
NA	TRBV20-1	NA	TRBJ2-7	TGCAGTGCTAGAGGGTCGAGCGGAGAAGTAGGCGAGCAGTACTTC	CSARGSSGEVGEQYF
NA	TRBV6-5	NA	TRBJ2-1	TGTGCCAGCAGTTACGTGGGGAATGAGCAGTTCTTC	CASSYVGNEQFF
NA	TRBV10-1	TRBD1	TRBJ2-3	TGCGCCAGCAGTGAAGCCGGGACAGGGGGCTTTGATACGCAGTATTTT	CASSEAGTGGFDTQYF
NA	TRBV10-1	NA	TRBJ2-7	TGCGCCAGCAGCGACTGGGGTCGCGGAGCCAAAGATACGCAGTACTTC	CASSDWGRGAKDTQYF
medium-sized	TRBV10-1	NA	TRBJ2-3	TGCGCCAGCAGTGAGGACTCCACAGATACGCAGTATTTT	CASSEDSTDTQYF
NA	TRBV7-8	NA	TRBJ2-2	TGTGCCAGCAGCTTAAGGACCGCCTTGACCGGGGAGCTGTTTTTT	CASSLRTALTGELFF
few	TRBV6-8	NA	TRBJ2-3	TGTGCCAGCAGTTACCCACTGGCGGGACGGGATGCAGAGACCCAGTATTTT	CASSYPLAGRDAETQYF
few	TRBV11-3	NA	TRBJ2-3	TGTGCCAGCAGCTTAGCTCGAGGGGGTACGCAGTATTTT	CASSLARGGTQYF
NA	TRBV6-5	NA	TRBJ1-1	TGTGCCAGCAGTTCCCAGGTTAACACTGAAGCTTTCTTT	CASSSQVNTEAFF
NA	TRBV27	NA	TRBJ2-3	TGTGCCAGCAGTTCCTCCTGGAGGGGGGGCGCTAGCCCAGATACGCAGTATTTC	CASSSSWRGGASPDTQYF